These 9 T cell receptor beta chains came from one sample sequenced in a study of regulatory T cells in long-lasting Graves disease. Combining iRepertoire HTBI primers with Arm-PCR of CDR3 regions, the authors built TCR beta libraries. One entry per CDR3 protein results from TCRdb running MiXCR on the multiplex PCR reads. The sample includes under 500,000 distinct CDR3 sequences, about 20% seen only once; the top ten take approximately 8%. Time point here: persistent/refractory GD, antithyroid drugs over 5 years with positive TRAb. The TCR library was prepared using RNA isolated from PBMCs. Sample: peripheral blood mononuclear cells (PBMCs), taken when the disease was refractory, from a patient treated with antithyroid drugs. These receptors originate from a female donor with Graves disease.

This chain connects TRBV2 to TRBJ2-3; D call uncertain. Germline CDR1 reads SNHLY; CDR2 reads FYNNEI. The V end was cut by 6 bases, the J end by 6 bases, with 10 bases between. The length of the CDR3 is 12 residues. This CDR3 reads CASSLTPDTQYF. In DNA form, the CDR3 reads TGTGCCAGCAGCTTAACCCCGGATACGCAGTATTTT.

Here the CDR3 reads CSARGKTVEKLFF. The CDR3 DNA sequence: TGCAGTGCTAGAGGAAAGACGGTTGAAAAACTGTTTTTT. This sequence joins TRBV20-1 and TRBJ1-4; unclear D gene. The CDR3 length is 13 residues. Per germline, CDR1 DFQATT and CDR2 SNEGSKA (reference sequence). The ends were cut back, 1 base at V and 7 bases at J, with 10 bases in the middle.

This clonotype showed up many times. V is TRBV12-3 or TRBV12-4 and J is TRBJ1-1; 9 bases agree with TRBD1. CDR3 length equals 15 residues. With 5 bases clipped from V and 5 bases from J, the junction kept 9 bases outside the gene matches. The CDR3 DNA sequence: TGTGCCAGCAGTCTTACGGGACAGGGTGGGACTGAAGCTTTCTTT. As protein: CASSLTGQGGTEAFF.

This clonotype was counted at least ten times. J is TRBJ2-7 and V is TRBV7-2; TRBD2 matches 13 bases. Germline V gene sequence: CDR1 SGHTA, CDR2 FQGNSA. This CDR3 comprises 16 residues. J gave up 7 bases and V 2 bases, and 8 bases lay outside the gene matches. The CDR3 coding sequence is TGTGCCAGCAGCTTACCGACTAGCGGGAGGCCTGGGGAGCAGTACTTC. Its translation is CASSLPTSGRPGEQYF. The full variable domain, in which reference TRBV7-2 and TRBJ2-7 provide the parts outside the CDR3, is GAGVSQSPSNKVTEKGKDVELRCDPISGHTALYWYRQSLGQGLEFLIYFQGNSAPDKSGLPSDRFSAERTGGSVSTLTIQRTQQEDSAVYLCASSLPTSGRPGEQYFGPGTRLTVT.

The sample holds many counts of this clonotype. This chain links TRBV29-1 with TRBJ1-2; possibly TRBD1 for D (5 bases). Germline V lookup: CDR1 SQVTM, CDR2 ANQGSEA. The CDR3 is 13 amino acids. V was pared by 2 bases and J by 8 bases, with 15 bases between. The CDR3 is CSVERRGARGYTF. DNA for the CDR3: TGCAGCGTTGAAAGGAGAGGGGCCAGAGGCTACACCTTC.

This clonotype was counted at least ten times. The chain combines TRBV12-3 or TRBV12-4 with TRBJ1-6; the D is unclear. Trimming cost V 6 bases and J 3 bases, with 12 bases left between them. This CDR3 is 15 amino acids long. CDR3 coding DNA: TGTGCCAGCAGACTATCTGGGGTCTATAATTCACCCCTCCACTTT. Its protein product is CASRLSGVYNSPLHF.

The table lists this clonotype with a few counts. The chain links TRBV5-4 to TRBJ2-3; D is perhaps TRBD1 or TRBD2 (5 bases each). The CDR3 loop spans 14 amino acids. Looked up from germline, CDR1 is SGHNT and CDR2 is YYREEE (reference sequence). Deletions cut 5 bases from V and 6 bases from J, with 16 bases between. The CDR3 protein is CASSLGWGGDTQYF. The CDR3 DNA follows: TGTGCCAGCAGTCTCGGGTGGGGCGGGGATACGCAGTATTTT.

This clonotype showed up just a few times. The rearrangement links TRBV5-1 to TRBJ2-7; D might be TRBD1 (5 bases). Looked up from germline, CDR1 is SGHRS and CDR2 is YFSETQ. The CDR3 loop spans 12 amino acids. V lost 5 bases, J lost 6 bases, and 12 bases lay in between. CDR3 bases: TGCGCCAGCAGGATTGGGGCCGGCGAGCAGTACTTC. It encodes CASRIGAGEQYF.

This clonotype was counted ten times or more. The chain employs TRBV6-1 and TRBJ2-7, with D possibly TRBD1 on 5 matching bases. The germline V gene encodes CDR1 MNHNS and CDR2 SASEGT. V gave up 7 bases and J gave up 0 bases, with 22 bases separating them. This CDR3 is built from 17 residues. The CDR3 is CASNPDWTWGSSYEQYF. Written as DNA, the CDR3 is TGTGCCAGCAATCCGGATTGGACGTGGGGCAGCTCCTACGAGCAGTACTTC.